This T cell receptor (beta chain) is from a study of CD8 T cells in ankylosing spondylitis. Findings and caveats of the study: Matched ankylosing spondylitis synovial fluid reportedly contained a significantly enriched population of disease-linked clones.

This clonotype was seen many times. Its specificity is not known. In TCRdb, the 5' RACE reads were re-called with MiXCR into one record per CDR3 protein. The profile shows a few hundred thousand distinct CDR3 sequences, about 10% of them singletons. The V gene lost 3 bases and the J gene lost 5 bases, with 6 bases spanning the gap. The length of the CDR3 is 12 residues. This receptor was obtained from a male donor with ankylosing spondylitis or in good health (not recorded which). Material for sequencing was blood, either unsorted or a sorted T cell fraction (not recorded which). This chain links TRBV12-3 or TRBV12-4 with TRBJ2-3; D gene ambiguous. Written as DNA, the CDR3 is TGTGCCAGCAGTTTGTGGAGAGATACGCAGTATTTT. This translates into CASSLWRDTQYF.